One T cell receptor beta chain is described in this entry. The junction shows a germline mismatch at one end, possibly a read error. The data were obtained in a study of CD8+CD57+ T cells in acquired aplastic anemia. Whole-study context: Sorted cells (CD4+ and CD8+) yielded DNA amounts that averaged approximately 3.2 ug.

TCR beta VDJ and CDR3 profiles were obtained from a genomic DNA template. TCRdb redid the calling of the reads with MiXCR, one entry per CDR3 protein. The sample lists some 190,000 distinct CDR3 sequences, around half occurring once. Per germline, CDR1 KGHDR and CDR2 SFDVKD. This CDR3 has 15 residues. The TCR was taken from a human donor in good health, serving as a control. V and J are TRBV24-1 and TRBJ1-5, with a possible D match to TRBD1 (5 bases). Sequencing was done on a sample of sorted CD4+, CD8+, or CD8+CD57+ T cells (not recorded which) from PBMCs. CDR3 loop: CATSAGEGYNEPQHF. As DNA, the CDR3 is TGTGCCACCAGTGCGGGTGAGGGGTACAATGAGCCCCAGCATTTT.